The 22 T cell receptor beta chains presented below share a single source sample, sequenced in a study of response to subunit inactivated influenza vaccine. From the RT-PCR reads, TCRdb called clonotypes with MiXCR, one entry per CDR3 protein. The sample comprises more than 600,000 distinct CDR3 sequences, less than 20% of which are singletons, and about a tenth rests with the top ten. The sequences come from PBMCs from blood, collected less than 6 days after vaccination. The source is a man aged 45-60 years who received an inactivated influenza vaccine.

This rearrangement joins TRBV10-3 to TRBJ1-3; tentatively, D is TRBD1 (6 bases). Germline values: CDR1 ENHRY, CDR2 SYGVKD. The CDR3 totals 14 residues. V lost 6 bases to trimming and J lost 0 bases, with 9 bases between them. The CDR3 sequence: CAISEQGSGNTIYF. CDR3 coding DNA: TGTGCCATCAGCGAACAGGGCTCTGGAAACACCATATATTTT.

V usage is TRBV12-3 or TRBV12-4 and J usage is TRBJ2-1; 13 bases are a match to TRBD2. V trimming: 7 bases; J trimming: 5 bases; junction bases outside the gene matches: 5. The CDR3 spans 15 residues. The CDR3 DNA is TGTGCCAGCACCCTAGGACTAGCGGGGGACAATGAGCAGTTCTTC. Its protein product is CASTLGLAGDNEQFF.

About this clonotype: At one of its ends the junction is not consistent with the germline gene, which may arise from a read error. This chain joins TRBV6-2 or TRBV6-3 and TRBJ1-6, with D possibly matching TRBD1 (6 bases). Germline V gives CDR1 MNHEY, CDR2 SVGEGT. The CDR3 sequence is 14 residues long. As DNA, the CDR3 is TGTGTCAGCAGTCTCACAGGGAACAATTCACCCCTCCACTTT. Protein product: CVSSLTGNNSPLHF.

DNA for the CDR3: TGTGCCAGCAGCTTAGCCCCCGGGACGTTGAACACTGAAGCTTTCTTT. Protein: CASSLAPGTLNTEAFF. The chain recombines TRBV7-9 with TRBJ1-1; tentatively, D is TRBD1 (5 bases). The length of the CDR3 is 16 residues. Looked up from germline, CDR1 is SEHNR and CDR2 is FQNEAQ (reference sequence). V was shortened by 0 bases and J by 0 bases, with 11 bases between the two germline ends. The full variable domain, completed using reference TRBV7-9 and TRBJ1-1, is DTGVSQNPRHKITKRGQNVTFRCDPISEHNRLYWYRQTLGQGPEFLTYFQNEAQLEKSRLLSDRFSAERPKGSFSTLEIQRTEQGDSAMYLCASSLAPGTLNTEAFFGQGTRLTVV.

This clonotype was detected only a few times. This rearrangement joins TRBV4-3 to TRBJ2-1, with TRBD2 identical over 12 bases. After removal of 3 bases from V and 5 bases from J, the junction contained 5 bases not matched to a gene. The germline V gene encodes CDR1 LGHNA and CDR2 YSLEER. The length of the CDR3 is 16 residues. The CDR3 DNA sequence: TGCGCCAGCAGCCACCAACTAGCGGGAGGAGACAATGAGCAGTTCTTC. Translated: CASSHQLAGGDNEQFF.

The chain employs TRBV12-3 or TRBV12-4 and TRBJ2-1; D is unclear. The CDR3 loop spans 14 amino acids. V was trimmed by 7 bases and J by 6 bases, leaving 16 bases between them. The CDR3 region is CASTRPGYPNEQFF. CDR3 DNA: TGTGCCAGCACCCGGCCGGGTTATCCCAATGAGCAGTTCTTC.

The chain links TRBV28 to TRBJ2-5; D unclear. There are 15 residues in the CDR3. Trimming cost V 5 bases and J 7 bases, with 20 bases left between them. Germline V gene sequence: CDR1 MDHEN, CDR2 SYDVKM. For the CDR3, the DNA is TGTGCCAGCAGTCCCCAAGGGATCCAACCGGGGACCCAGTACTTC. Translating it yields CASSPQGIQPGTQYF. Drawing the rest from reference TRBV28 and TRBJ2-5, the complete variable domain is DVKVTQSSRYLVKRTGEKVFLECVQDMDHENMFWYRQDPGLGLRLIYFSYDVKMKEKGDIPEGYSVSREKKERFSLILESASTNQTSMYLCASSPQGIQPGTQYFGPGTRLLVL.

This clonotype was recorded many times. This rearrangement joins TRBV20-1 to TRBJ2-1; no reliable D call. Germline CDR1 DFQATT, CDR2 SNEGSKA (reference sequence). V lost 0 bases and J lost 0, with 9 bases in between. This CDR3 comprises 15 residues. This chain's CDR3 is CSARDLVGSYNEQFF. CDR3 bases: TGCAGTGCTAGAGATCTAGTTGGCTCCTACAATGAGCAGTTCTTC.

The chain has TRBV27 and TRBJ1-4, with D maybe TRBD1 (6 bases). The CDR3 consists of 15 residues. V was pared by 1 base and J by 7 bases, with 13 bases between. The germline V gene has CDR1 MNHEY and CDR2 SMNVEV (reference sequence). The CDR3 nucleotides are TGTGCCAGCAGTTTATTTGGACAGATAGGTGAAAAACTGTTTTTT. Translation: CASSLFGQIGEKLFF.

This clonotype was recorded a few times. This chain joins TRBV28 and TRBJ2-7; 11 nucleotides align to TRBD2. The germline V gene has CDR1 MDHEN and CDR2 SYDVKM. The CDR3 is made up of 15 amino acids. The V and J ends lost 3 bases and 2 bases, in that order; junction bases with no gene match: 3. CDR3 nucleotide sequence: TGTGCCAGCAGTTTTGAGACTAGCGGGGCCTACGAGCAGTACTTC. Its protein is CASSFETSGAYEQYF.

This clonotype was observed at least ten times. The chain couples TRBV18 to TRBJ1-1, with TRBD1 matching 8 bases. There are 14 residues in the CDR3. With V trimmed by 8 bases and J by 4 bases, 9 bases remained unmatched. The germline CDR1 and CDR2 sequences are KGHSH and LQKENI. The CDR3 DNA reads TGTGCCAGCAGCCCCGGGACAGGAGGCACTGAAGCTTTCTTT. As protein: CASSPGTGGTEAFF.

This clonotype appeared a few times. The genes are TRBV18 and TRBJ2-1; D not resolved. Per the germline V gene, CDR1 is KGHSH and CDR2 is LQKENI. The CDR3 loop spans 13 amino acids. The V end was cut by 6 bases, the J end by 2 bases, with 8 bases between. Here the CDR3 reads CASSDTTYNEQFF. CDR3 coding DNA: TGTGCCAGCTCCGATACTACCTACAATGAGCAGTTCTTC.

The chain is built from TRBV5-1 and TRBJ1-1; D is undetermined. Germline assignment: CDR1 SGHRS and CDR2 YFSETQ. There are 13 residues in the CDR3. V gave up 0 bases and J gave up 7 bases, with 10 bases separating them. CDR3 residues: CASSLAATFEAFF. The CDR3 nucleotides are TGCGCCAGCAGCTTGGCCGCAACCTTTGAAGCTTTCTTT.

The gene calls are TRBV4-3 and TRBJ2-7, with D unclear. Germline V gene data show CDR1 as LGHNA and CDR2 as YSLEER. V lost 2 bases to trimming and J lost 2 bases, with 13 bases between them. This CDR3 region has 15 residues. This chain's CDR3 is CASSQIRSVAYEQYF. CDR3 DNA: TGCGCCAGCAGCCAAATTCGTTCAGTGGCCTACGAGCAGTACTTC.

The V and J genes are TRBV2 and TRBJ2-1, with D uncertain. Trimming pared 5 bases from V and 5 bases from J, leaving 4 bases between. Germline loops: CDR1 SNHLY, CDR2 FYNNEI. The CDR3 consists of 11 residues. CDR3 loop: CASSQHNEQFF. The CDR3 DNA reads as TGTGCCAGCAGTCAACACAATGAGCAGTTCTTC.

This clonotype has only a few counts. CDR3 amino acids: CSVAGLAGGATYEQYF. DNA of the CDR3: TGCAGCGTTGCGGGACTAGCGGGAGGCGCGACCTACGAGCAGTACTTC. The rearrangement uses TRBV29-1 and TRBJ2-7, with 15 bases matching TRBD2. The germline gives CDR1 SQVTM, CDR2 ANQGSEA. The CDR3 loop spans 16 amino acids. Trimming at V came to 4 bases and at J to 2 bases, leaving 6 bases not matched to a gene.

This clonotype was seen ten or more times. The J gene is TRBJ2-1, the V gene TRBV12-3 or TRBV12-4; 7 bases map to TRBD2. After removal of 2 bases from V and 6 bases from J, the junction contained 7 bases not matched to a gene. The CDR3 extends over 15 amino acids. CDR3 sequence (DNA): TGTGCCAGCAGTTTATTCTCCGGGAGGTTCAATGAGCAGTTCTTC. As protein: CASSLFSGRFNEQFF.

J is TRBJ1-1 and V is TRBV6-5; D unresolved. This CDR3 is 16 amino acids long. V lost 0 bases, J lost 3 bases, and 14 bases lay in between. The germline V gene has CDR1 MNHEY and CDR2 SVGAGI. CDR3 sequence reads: CASSYSITRGYTEAFF. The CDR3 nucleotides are TGTGCCAGCAGTTACTCGATCACTCGGGGTTACACTGAAGCTTTCTTT.

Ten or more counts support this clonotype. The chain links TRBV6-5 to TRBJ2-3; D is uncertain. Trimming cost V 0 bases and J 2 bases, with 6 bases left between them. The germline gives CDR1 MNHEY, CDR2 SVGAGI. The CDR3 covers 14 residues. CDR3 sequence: CASSYSGSTDTQYF. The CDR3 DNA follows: TGTGCCAGCAGTTACTCAGGGTCCACAGATACGCAGTATTTT.

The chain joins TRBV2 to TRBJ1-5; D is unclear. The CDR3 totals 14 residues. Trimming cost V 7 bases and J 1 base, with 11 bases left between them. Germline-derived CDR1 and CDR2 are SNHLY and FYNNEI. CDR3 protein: CASIRDRSNQPQHF. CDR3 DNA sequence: TGTGCCAGCATACGAGATCGGAGCAATCAGCCCCAGCATTTT.

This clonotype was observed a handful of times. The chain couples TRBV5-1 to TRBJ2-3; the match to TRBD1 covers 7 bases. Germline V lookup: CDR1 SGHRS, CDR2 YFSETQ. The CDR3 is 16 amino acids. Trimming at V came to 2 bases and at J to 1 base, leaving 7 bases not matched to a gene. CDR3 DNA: TGCGCCAGCAGCTTACGGACGACAGGGCGCACAGATACGCAGTATTTT. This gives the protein CASSLRTTGRTDTQYF.

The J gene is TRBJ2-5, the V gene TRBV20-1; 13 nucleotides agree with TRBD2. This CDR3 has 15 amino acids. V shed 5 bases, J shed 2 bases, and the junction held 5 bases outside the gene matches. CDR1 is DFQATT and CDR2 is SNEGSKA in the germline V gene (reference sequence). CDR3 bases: TGCAGTGCTGTGGGACTAGCGGGGAATCAAGAGACCCAGTACTTC. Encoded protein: CSAVGLAGNQETQYF.